One sample yielded the 22 T cell receptor beta chains listed below, sequenced in a study of CD8+ T cells in alopecia areata. Reverse transcription of extracted RNA yielded cDNA, which provided the sequencing template. Some clones are missing from TCRdb's copy, which holds only in-frame ones; the method was immunoSEQ multiplex PCR. The table records more than 110,000 clones, about 56% of them present only once. Treatment noted: oral pan-JAK inhibitor, 5-10 mg twice daily. The source material was CD8+ T cells sorted from blood, sampled at week 4, from a patient treated with tofacitinib. These receptors were collected from a human donor with alopecia areata.

This clone was detected a few times. The CDR3 loop reads CASSFGDPWPEAFF. The CDR3 DNA is TGCGCCAGCAGCTTCGGCGATCCTTGGCCTGAAGCTTTCTTT. This rearrangement joins TRBV5-1 to TRBJ1-1, with D uncertain. Germline V gives CDR1 SGHRS, CDR2 YFSETQ. This CDR3 spans 14 amino acids. The V end lost 2 bases, the J end lost 6 bases, and 14 bases lay between the germline ends.

The V and J genes are TRBV13 and TRBJ1-2, with D possibly being TRBD1 (6 bases). Germline values: CDR1 PRHDT, CDR2 FYEKMQ (reference sequence). CDR3 length equals 13 residues. The V and J ends lost 5 bases and 5 bases respectively, with 12 bases between them. CDR3 in amino acids: CASSQQGSYGYTF. The DNA of the CDR3 is TGTGCCAGCAGCCAACAGGGCTCTTATGGCTACACCTTC.

J is TRBJ2-7 and V is TRBV5-1, with D perhaps matching TRBD1 (5 bases). Germline V gene sequence: CDR1 SGHRS, CDR2 YFSETQ. Trimming took off 0 bases at V and 0 bases at J, with 13 bases between the two ends. There are 16 residues in the CDR3. The CDR3 DNA follows: TGCGCCAGCAGCTTGGAAGCGAGACAGAGCTCCTACGAGCAGTACTTC. This sequence encodes CASSLEARQSSYEQYF.

The chain is built from TRBV20-1 and TRBJ1-1; possible D gene TRBD1, 6 bases. Germline CDR1 is DFQATT and CDR2 is SNEGSKA (reference sequence). The CDR3 is 11 residues long. Trimming cost V 5 bases and J 5 bases, with 9 bases left between them. CDR3 region: CSAPTGTEAFF. The CDR3 region has the DNA TGCAGTGCTCCTACAGGGACTGAAGCTTTCTTT.

J is TRBJ2-1 and V is TRBV5-6; D remains ambiguous. CDR3 length: 12 amino acids. V was cut by 0 bases and J by 5 bases, with 3 bases left in between. Germline loops: CDR1 SGHDT, CDR2 YYEEEE. This CDR3 reads CASSLEDNEQFF. CDR3 sequence (DNA): TGTGCCAGCAGCTTGGAAGACAATGAGCAGTTCTTC. The whole variable domain, filled in from reference TRBV5-6 and TRBJ2-1, reads DAGVTQSPTHLIKTRGQQVTLRCSPKSGHDTVSWYQQALGQGPQFIFQYYEEEERQRGNFPDRFSGHQFPNYSSELNVNALLLGDSALYLCASSLEDNEQFFGPGTRLTVL.

The V call is TRBV28, the J call TRBJ2-7; TRBD1 aligns across 9 bases. CDR3 length equals 13 residues. Looked up from germline, CDR1 is MDHEN and CDR2 is SYDVKM. V shed 5 bases and J 3 bases; nucleotides not matched to a gene: 2. The CDR3 bases are TGTGCCAGCAGTCTGGACAGGGGCTACGAGCAGTACTTC. This translates into CASSLDRGYEQYF.

The chain recombines TRBV29-1 with TRBJ2-1; no firm D call. There are 13 residues in the CDR3. Germline V gene data show CDR1 as SQVTM and CDR2 as ANQGSEA. V was pared by 4 bases and J by 8 bases, with 15 bases between. CDR3 sequence reads: CSVGLSGYHEQFF. CDR3 nucleotide sequence: TGCAGCGTTGGTTTGTCGGGTTACCATGAGCAGTTCTTC.

J is TRBJ2-5 and V is TRBV18; weak D call: TRBD2 (6 bases). Trimming took 4 bases from V and 0 from J, leaving 9 bases between them. Germline V gives CDR1 KGHSH, CDR2 LQKENI. The CDR3 is 14 amino acids. CDR3 nucleotide sequence: TGTGCCAGCTCACTCGGGACTCACCAAGAGACCCAGTACTTC. It yields the protein CASSLGTHQETQYF.

V gene TRBV4-3 combines with J gene TRBJ2-3, with D perhaps TRBD1 (5 bases). This CDR3 region has 15 residues. CDR1 is LGHNA, CDR2 YSLEER, per germline. V was pared by 1 base and J by 0 bases, with 8 bases between. CDR3: CASSQVDSSTDTQYF. The CDR3 coding sequence is TGCGCCAGCAGCCAAGTCGACAGTAGCACAGATACGCAGTATTTT.

The gene calls are TRBV10-3 and TRBJ1-2, with D perhaps TRBD1 (5 bases). The CDR3 is made up of 14 amino acids. V gave up 2 bases and J gave up 5 bases, with 12 bases separating them. Germline V gene lookup returns CDR1 ENHRY and CDR2 SYGVKD. The CDR3 DNA follows: TGTGCCATCAGTGAGGGACACCGAGTTTATGGCTACACCTTC. Its translation is CAISEGHRVYGYTF.

The CDR3 loop is CASSSEYRDQGAFF. Written as DNA, the CDR3 is TGTGCCAGCAGTTCTGAATACAGGGACCAGGGAGCTTTCTTT. The chain employs TRBV13 and TRBJ1-1; weak D call: TRBD1 (6 bases). There are 14 residues in the CDR3. Germline CDR1 and CDR2: PRHDT and FYEKMQ (reference sequence). V dropped 6 bases and J dropped 10 bases, with 21 bases sitting between them. Combining the CDR3 with reference TRBV13 and TRBJ1-1 gives the whole variable domain AAGVIQSPRHLIKEKRETATLKCYPIPRHDTVYWYQQGPGQDPQFLISFYEKMQSDKGSIPDRFSAQQFSDYHSELNMSSLELGDSALYFCASSSEYRDQGAFFGQGTRLTVV.

This chain links TRBV7-9 with TRBJ1-1; TRBD1 agrees at 8 bases. V lost 6 bases to trimming and J lost 4 bases; unmatched junction nucleotides: 4. Germline lookup yields CDR1 SEHNR and CDR2 FQNEAQ (reference sequence). There are 13 residues in the CDR3. CDR3 in DNA: TGTGCCAGCAGTCCAGGGGGCATCACTGAAGCTTTCTTT. Translated: CASSPGGITEAFF.

This chain links TRBV4-3 with TRBJ1-2, with D hard to call. Trimming left V 7 bases short and J 3 bases short, with 15 bases between. The CDR3 covers 14 residues. CDR1 is LGHNA and CDR2 is YSLEER in the germline V gene. The DNA for the CDR3 is TGCGCCAGCACCCCTCCCGGCAGAGACTATGGCTACACCTTC. This encodes CASTPPGRDYGYTF.

There are a few counts of this clone. This chain joins TRBV29-1 and TRBJ2-7, with 8 bases aligning to TRBD1. The CDR3 is made up of 13 amino acids. V was pared by 1 base and J by 3 bases, with 2 bases of the junction left unmatched. Germline lookup yields CDR1 SQVTM and CDR2 ANQGSEA. The CDR3 sequence: CSVEVQGVYEQYF. CDR3 sequence (DNA): TGCAGCGTTGAAGTACAGGGGGTCTACGAGCAGTACTTC.

The gene calls are TRBV30 and TRBJ2-5, with D unresolved. This CDR3 is 15 amino acids long. Germline V CDR1 and CDR2: GTSNPN, SVGIG (reference sequence). Trimming left V 2 bases short and J 5 bases short, with 18 bases between. CDR3 in amino acids: CAWSPDFSLRETQYF. CDR3 coding DNA: TGTGCCTGGAGTCCAGACTTCTCGTTGAGGGAGACCCAGTACTTC.

The J gene is TRBJ2-1, the V gene TRBV11-2; no firm D call. This CDR3 contains 12 residues. Trimming removed 5 bases at V and 3 bases at J, with 5 bases between. Germline CDR1 SGHAT, CDR2 FQNNGV. CDR3 region: CASSPNYNEQFF. The CDR3 nucleotides read TGTGCCAGCAGCCCAAACTACAATGAGCAGTTCTTC.

This clone was found a few times. The rearrangement uses TRBV29-1 and TRBJ2-1, with a tentative D call TRBD2 (6 bases). Trimming removed 4 bases from V and 12 bases from J, with 13 bases in between. The V gene's germline CDR1 is SQVTM and CDR2 ANQGSEA. The CDR3 extends over 11 amino acids. CDR3 sequence (DNA): TGCAGCGTTGGAGGAGGGGCCGGGCAGTTCTTC. Translated, it gives CSVGGGAGQFF.

The chain employs TRBV13 and TRBJ2-7, with D tentatively TRBD1 (5 bases). The CDR3 runs 14 residues. Trimming removed 0 bases from V and 2 bases from J, with 8 bases in between. CDR1 is PRHDT and CDR2 is FYEKMQ in the germline V gene (reference sequence). The CDR3 spells CASSLGDRPYEQYF. The CDR3 coding sequence is TGTGCCAGCAGCTTAGGCGACAGACCCTACGAGCAGTACTTC.

The chain links TRBV30 to TRBJ2-7; no definite D call. The CDR3 covers 14 residues. Germline assignment: CDR1 GTSNPN and CDR2 SVGIG (reference sequence). V lost 0 bases and J lost 3, with 12 bases in between. The CDR3 sequence: CAWSVFSLGYEQYF. CDR3 nucleotides: TGTGCCTGGAGTGTATTTTCCTTAGGCTACGAGCAGTACTTC. The full variable domain, its missing parts supplied by reference TRBV30 and TRBJ2-7, is SQTIHQWPATLVQPVGSPLSLECTVEGTSNPNLYWYRQAAGRGLQLLFYSVGIGQISSEVPQNLSASRPQDRQFILSSKKLLLSDSGFYLCAWSVFSLGYEQYFGPGTRLTVT.

This clone was found a few times. The genes are TRBV7-9 and TRBJ2-1; D remains unclear. The CDR3 runs 11 residues. Trimming stripped 2 bases from V and 15 bases from J, with 11 bases between. Germline V gene data show CDR1 as SEHNR and CDR2 as FQNEAQ (reference sequence). The CDR3 DNA reads TGTGCCAGCAGCTTACGGGCAATCGCGTTCTTC. It is translated as CASSLRAIAFF.

This clone has only a few counts. V gene TRBV30 combines with J gene TRBJ2-1; D ambiguous. CDR3 length: 12 residues. The ends were cut back, 2 bases at V and 7 bases at J, with 9 bases in the middle. The germline gives CDR1 GTSNPN, CDR2 SVGIG (reference sequence). The DNA for the CDR3 is TGTGCCTGGAGTCCAATCGGGAATGAGCAGTTCTTC. Protein sequence: CAWSPIGNEQFF.

The sample holds a few counts of this clone. The chain joins TRBV5-6 to TRBJ2-1; tentatively, D is TRBD1 or TRBD2 (5 bases each). Trimming took 5 bases from V and 0 from J, leaving 21 bases between them. CDR1 is SGHDT, CDR2 YYEEEE, per germline. The length of the CDR3 is 18 residues. The CDR3 DNA follows: TGTGCCAGCAGTTTAGGGTTCGGGGCTTCGAGCTCCTACAATGAGCAGTTCTTC. It translates to CASSLGFGASSSYNEQFF.